This T cell receptor (beta chain) was found in a study of identifying expanded T cells in peripheral blood. Findings and caveats of the study: Variance in clone template counts between approximately two-week samples significantly increased with total template count across all healthy donors. Over two and four weeks, about 16 and 19 clones changed, versus approximately 1.1 between replicates.

Comment on this clone: Its cognate antigen is unknown.

The CDR3 is 16 residues long. Germline V gene sequence: CDR1 SEHNR, CDR2 FQNEAQ (reference sequence). V was clipped by 0 bases and J by 5 bases, with 17 bases between them. Collection occurred without any documented infections or immune events in donors. Profiling relied on immunoSEQ multiplex PCR, and the TCRdb table lists in-frame clones only, not all of them. Among about 82,000 clones listed, around 90% were seen once. This TCR was recovered from a person aged 18 to 70 in good health. J is TRBJ2-7 and V is TRBV7-9; D is possibly TRBD1 (5 bases). The material sequenced was blood. CDR3 region: CASSLAQSGKDHEQYF. The CDR3 DNA is TGTGCCAGCAGCTTAGCCCAATCAGGGAAAGACCACGAGCAGTACTTC.